This note documents a single TCR beta chain sequence. Trimming shortened V by 4 bases and J by 6 bases, and 18 bases separated the two germline ends. This CDR3 region has 15 residues. Germline-derived CDR1 and CDR2 are LGHNA and YNFKEQ. The sample comes from a study of siplizumab effects on memory and regulatory T cells. Data came from immunoSEQ multiplex PCR; TCRdb stores just in-frame clones and leaves some out. This table has tens of thousands of clones, more than 95% appearing once. Sequenced sample: naive CD4+ T cells sorted from blood. The genes are TRBV4-2 and TRBJ1-1; a weak D match, TRBD1 (6 bases). This receptor was taken from a human donor in good health. The CDR3 here is CASSLLSGGPSEAFF. CDR3 nucleotides: TGTGCCAGCAGCCTCTTAAGCGGGGGGCCCTCTGAAGCTTTCTTT.